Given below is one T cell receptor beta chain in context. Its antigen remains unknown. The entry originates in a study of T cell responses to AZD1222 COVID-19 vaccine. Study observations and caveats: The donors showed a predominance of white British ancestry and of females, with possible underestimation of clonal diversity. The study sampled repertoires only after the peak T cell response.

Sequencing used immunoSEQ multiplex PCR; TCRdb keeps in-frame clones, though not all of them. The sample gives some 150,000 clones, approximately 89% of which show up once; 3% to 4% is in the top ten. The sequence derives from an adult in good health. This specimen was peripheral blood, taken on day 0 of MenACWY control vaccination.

The CDR3 DNA reads TGTGCCAGCGGCTACGATCAGCCCCAGCATTTT. Protein product: CASGYDQPQHF. This rearrangement joins TRBV19 to TRBJ1-5; D ambiguous. The germline V and J ends were trimmed by 9 bases and 5 bases, with 8 bases remaining between them. Germline CDR1 LNHDA, CDR2 SQIVND (reference sequence). The CDR3 runs to 11 residues.